Listed below are T cell receptor beta chains from one sample, sequenced in a study of post-analysis software for immune sequencing data. In TCRdb, the PCR reads were re-called with MiXCR into one record per CDR3 protein. The table has approximately 400,000 distinct CDR3 sequences, roughly 30% seen once; the top ten hold under 15%. The specimen sequenced was blood. Source of these receptors: a girl aged 5-17 years with multiple sclerosis. The CDR3 runs from the conserved cysteine through the conserved F or W. A D gene is named only where the DNA matches it firmly. Not all rows give a size; the values are once, few, many and, for expanded clones, a class.

d_gene	abundance	v_gene	j_gene	CDR3nt	CDR3aa
TRBD1	.	TRBV11-1	TRBJ2-4	TGTGCCAGCAGCTTAGTAGATACAGGGGGCGCCGGCGGGGTAGCCAAAAACATTCAGTACTTC	CASSLVDTGGAGGVAKNIQYF
.	few	TRBV20-1	TRBJ1-5	TGCAGTGCTAGGGAGGGGCAGCAGCCCCAGCATTTT	CSAREGQQPQHF
.	many	TRBV5-4	TRBJ2-7	TGTGCCAGCAGCCCGGGTGGGGGCGAGCAGTACTTC	CASSPGGGEQYF
.	few	TRBV7-9	TRBJ2-3	TGTGCCAGCAGCCTATTTAGGTCTCCCCCGGATACGCAGTATTTT	CASSLFRSPPDTQYF
TRBD1	.	TRBV7-3	TRBJ1-2	TGTGCCAGCTCGGGAGGGGGCGGCTATGGCTACACCTTC	CASSGGGGYGYTF
TRBD2	few	TRBV20-1	TRBJ2-7	TGCAGTGCTAGAGAGCCGGGAGGTACCTACGAGCAGTACTTC	CSAREPGGTYEQYF
.	.	TRBV18	TRBJ2-5	TGTGCCAGCTCACCACCGACAGAGACCCAGTACTTC	CASSPPTETQYF
.	few	TRBV3-1	TRBJ1-2	TGTGCCAGCAGCCAAGCCTTCTCCTGGACTGTTAACTATGGTTACACCTTC	CASSQAFSWTVNYGYTF
.	.	TRBV12-3/TRBV12-4	TRBJ2-1	TGTGCCAGCTCCTCCCAGGATCCCAATGAGCAGTTCTTC	CASSSQDPNEQFF
.	.	TRBV7-2	TRBJ2-1	TGTGCCAGCAGCTTAGCCCCAGGTACCTACAATGAGCAGTTCTTC	CASSLAPGTYNEQFF
TRBD1	.	TRBV12-3/TRBV12-4	TRBJ1-5	TGTGCCAGCAGCGGACAGGGCATTTCTAGCAATCAGCCCCAGCATTTT	CASSGQGISSNQPQHF
.	.	TRBV6-6	TRBJ1-5	TGTGCCGGCAAGGCGGAGCAGAGTCAGCCCCAGCATTTT	CAGKAEQSQPQHF
.	.	TRBV5-1	TRBJ2-5	TGCGCCAGCAGCTTGAGGGTAGCGGTACAAGAGACCCAGTACTTC	CASSLRVAVQETQYF
.	few	TRBV7-6	TRBJ2-7	TGTGCCAGCAGCTTAGGGCCTGGACAGTACTACGAGCAGTACTTC	CASSLGPGQYYEQYF
.	few	TRBV6-2/TRBV6-3	TRBJ2-7	TGTGCCAGCAGTTACCATTGGTTTTCCTACGAGCAGTACTTC	CASSYHWFSYEQYF
.	.	TRBV4-3	TRBJ2-3	TGCGCCAGCAGCCAAGAGGGCAGCACAGATACGCAGTATTTT	CASSQEGSTDTQYF
TRBD1	.	TRBV4-1	TRBJ2-7	TGCGCCAGCAGCCGCCGGGACAGGGCCCACGAGCAGTACTTC	CASSRRDRAHEQYF
.	.	TRBV5-1	TRBJ1-1	TGCGCCAGCAGCTTGATGACAGGCGCCGTTATTGGAAACACTGAAGCTTTCTTT	CASSLMTGAVIGNTEAFF
TRBD2	.	TRBV27	TRBJ2-7	TGTGCCAGCAGTGCCCTTCGGAGCGGGGGGGGCACCGAGCAGTACTTC	CASSALRSGGGTEQYF
.	.	TRBV27	TRBJ1-2	TGTGCCAGCAGTTCCCCCGGGACTCAGAATGGCTACACCTTC	CASSSPGTQNGYTF
TRBD1	.	TRBV9	TRBJ1-2	TGTGCCAGCAGCGTTGGGACAGGCCATGGCTACACCTTC	CASSVGTGHGYTF
.	few	TRBV2	TRBJ2-3	TGTGCCAGCAGTGCCGGCGGGGCCGGCACAGATACGCAGTATTTT	CASSAGGAGTDTQYF
TRBD2	few	TRBV11-2	TRBJ2-1	TGTGCCAGCAGCTCCGGGACTAGCGGGCAGTTCTTC	CASSSGTSGQFF
.	few	TRBV29-1	TRBJ2-7	TGCAGCGTTGGCGGGGACTACGAGCAGTACTTC	CSVGGDYEQYF
.	.	TRBV5-6	TRBJ2-2	TGTGCCAGCAGCATCGACACGGGCACCGGGGAGCTGTTTTTT	CASSIDTGTGELFF
.	.	TRBV27	TRBJ1-1	TGTGCCAGCTGGGTCGGGGGGATCGGTGAAGCTTTCTTT	CASWVGGIGEAFF
.	.	TRBV21-1	TRBJ2-7	TGTGCCAGCAGCCATCACAGGGCAGTGACGAGGGAGCAGTACTTC	CASSHHRAVTREQYF
.	.	TRBV6-1	TRBJ2-7	TGTGCCAGCAGGGACATTGGCTCCTACGAGCAGTACTTC	CASRDIGSYEQYF
.	.	TRBV7-9	TRBJ2-7	TGTGCCAGCAGCTTAGCGTATGGCAGGGAAAGCTCCTACGAGCAGTACTTC	CASSLAYGRESSYEQYF
.	.	TRBV9	TRBJ1-2	TGTGCCAGCAGCCCGAGCGGGGGGTCCTATGGCTACACCTTC	CASSPSGGSYGYTF
.	few	TRBV12-3/TRBV12-4	TRBJ2-4	TGTGCCAGCAGCTTTGGAGTAAACATTCAGTACTTC	CASSFGVNIQYF
.	many	TRBV7-9	TRBJ2-5	TGTGCCAGCAGCTTGTCAGAGACCCAGTACTTC	CASSLSETQYF
TRBD1	.	TRBV7-2	TRBJ2-7	TGTGCCAGCAGCAAAACAGGGGGCGAGTATAACGAGCAGTACTTC	CASSKTGGEYNEQYF
.	few	TRBV5-1	TRBJ2-5	TGCGCCAGCAGCTTGGGGTGGGGTGACGAGACCCAGTACTTC	CASSLGWGDETQYF
.	.	TRBV20-1	TRBJ2-3	TGCAATGCTAGGGCAGGGGATTCAGATACGCAGTATTTT	CNARAGDSDTQYF
.	.	TRBV5-1	TRBJ2-4	TGCGCCAGCAGCTTGCTGGGCGGGGACTCCTACGAACAGTACTTC	CASSLLGGDSYEQYF